This is a list of T cell receptor beta chains from one sample in a study of post-analysis software for immune sequencing data. From the PCR reads, TCRdb called clonotypes with MiXCR, one entry per CDR3 protein. The sample holds roughly 800,000 distinct CDR3 sequences; 25% to 30% are singletons and the top ten take roughly 0.57%. The material sequenced was blood. All receptors derive from a girl aged 10-17 years with multiple sclerosis. CDR3s include the opening cysteine and the closing phenylalanine or tryptophan. The order of the fields is V gene, clone size, J gene, D gene, CDR3 protein, CDR3 DNA. A D gene is named only where the DNA matches it firmly. Clone size is given for some rows only: seen once, a few or many times, or a class if the clone is expanded.

>TRBV20-1|few|TRBJ2-3|TRBD1
CSARADRGTDTQYF
TGCAGTGCTAGAGCCGACAGGGGCACAGATACGCAGTATTTT
>TRBV7-2|.|TRBJ1-5|TRBD1
CASSLWGTGRGGQPQHF
TGTGCCAGCAGCTTATGGGGGACAGGGAGGGGGGGTCAGCCCCAGCATTTT
>TRBV20-1|.|TRBJ2-5|.
CSAPRGESSQETQYF
TGCAGTGCCCCACGGGGAGAAAGTAGCCAAGAGACCCAGTACTTC
>TRBV12-3/TRBV12-4|.|TRBJ1-4|.
CASSFSVGMGEKLFF
TGTGCCAGCAGTTTTTCAGTTGGAATGGGTGAAAAACTGTTTTTT
>TRBV7-2|.|TRBJ1-1|.
CASRSVRGMEAFF
TGTGCCAGCAGATCAGTCCGGGGCATGGAAGCTTTCTTT
>TRBV6-2/TRBV6-3|.|TRBJ2-7|.
CATSTVTRYEQYF
TGTGCCACCTCTACGGTAACAAGGTACGAGCAGTACTTC
>TRBV20-1|.|TRBJ2-5|.
CSARGGGPKGETQYF
TGCAGTGCCAGGGGGGGCGGGCCAAAGGGAGAGACCCAGTACTTC
>TRBV29-1|.|TRBJ2-2|.
CSVWWGSWTGELFF
TGCAGCGTCTGGTGGGGTAGCTGGACCGGGGAGCTGTTTTTT
>TRBV5-6|few|TRBJ2-7|TRBD2
CASSLGGSPADEQYF
TGTGCCAGCAGCTTGGGCGGGAGCCCCGCAGACGAGCAGTACTTC
>TRBV27|.|TRBJ2-3|TRBD1
CASSLIQTGGVTDTQYF
TGTGCCAGCAGTCTAATTCAGACAGGGGGCGTGACAGATACGCAGTATTTT
>TRBV7-7|.|TRBJ2-2|TRBD1
CASGGTGHRPGELFF
TGTGCTAGCGGTGGGACAGGCCACCGTCCCGGGGAGCTGTTTTTT
>TRBV7-2|.|TRBJ2-5|.
CASPYRLIPGNEQYF
TGTGCCAGCCCCTACAGGCTGATTCCTGGCAATGAGCAGTACTTC
>TRBV10-3|few|TRBJ2-1|.
CAITPRGSGEQFF
TGTGCCATCACTCCAAGGGGGTCCGGGGAGCAGTTCTTC
>TRBV7-6|.|TRBJ2-3|TRBD2
CASSLVPVLTSGSTDTQYF
TGTGCCAGCAGCTTAGTGCCTGTGTTGACTAGCGGGAGCACAGATACGCAGTATTTT
>TRBV4-3|.|TRBJ2-3|TRBD2
CASSQEPLVRGSGWGTDTQYF
TGCGCCAGCAGCCAAGAACCCTTAGTTCGCGGGAGTGGTTGGGGCACAGATACGCAGTATTTT
>TRBV20-1|.|TRBJ2-4|TRBD2
CSARGLAGGGAKNIQYF
TGCAGTGCTAGGGGGCTAGCGGGGGGTGGGGCCAAAAACATTCAGTACTTC
>TRBV4-2|.|TRBJ2-4|.
CASSQDPQEDKNIQYF
TGTGCCAGCAGCCAAGACCCCCAGGAGGACAAAAACATTCAGTACTTC
>TRBV4-3|few|TRBJ2-3|.
CASSPRGVGTDTQYF
TGCGCCAGCAGCCCCCGTGGGGTGGGCACAGATACGCAGTATTTT
>TRBV7-9|.|TRBJ2-1|TRBD1
CASSSPHQQGDNEQFF
TGTGCCAGCAGCTCGCCGCACCAGCAGGGGGACAATGAGCAGTTCTTC
>TRBV6-2/TRBV6-3|.|TRBJ2-1|.
CASSTSLNKQFF
TGTGCCAGCAGCACCAGTTTGAATAAGCAGTTCTTC
>TRBV7-2|.|TRBJ2-5|TRBD1
CASSQLGQVQETQYF
TGTGCCAGCAGCCAACTAGGACAGGTACAAGAGACCCAGTACTTC
>TRBV6-5|.|TRBJ2-3|.
CASRPLLWGDTQYF
TGTGCCAGCAGACCCCTCCTGTGGGGGGATACGCAGTATTTT
>TRBV3-1|.|TRBJ1-2|.
CVSSLTTGTANYGYTF
TGTGTCAGCAGCCTAACGACGGGAACAGCTAACTATGGCTACACCTTC
>TRBV12-3/TRBV12-4|.|TRBJ1-6|.
CASSNTERPLHF
TGTGCCAGCAGCAACACGGAAAGACCCCTCCACTTT
>TRBV29-1|few|TRBJ2-5|.
CSVEGQGETQYF
TGCAGCGTTGAAGGTCAGGGAGAGACCCAGTACTTC
>TRBV2|.|TRBJ2-5|.
CASSEAGDNQETQYF
TGTGCCAGCAGTGAAGCTGGGGACAACCAAGAGACCCAGTACTTC
>TRBV3-1|few|TRBJ2-7|.
CASSHAGQFEQYF
TGTGCCAGCAGCCACGCCGGACAGTTCGAGCAGTACTTC
>TRBV4-1|.|TRBJ2-7|.
CASSQDRPGLLSSYEQYF
TGCGCCAGCAGCCAGGACCGCCCGGGACTCCTGAGCTCCTACGAGCAGTACTTC
>TRBV20-1|few|TRBJ2-7|.
CSARHHRSYEQYF
TGCAGTGCTAGACATCATCGGTCCTACGAGCAGTACTTC
>TRBV5-6|.|TRBJ2-1|TRBD2
CASSLVAGVHEQFF
TGTGCCAGCAGCTTGGTGGCGGGAGTCCATGAGCAGTTCTTC
>TRBV13|.|TRBJ2-1|TRBD2
CASSSRGIRTSGRVNEQFF
TGTGCCAGCAGTTCCAGGGGGATTCGGACTAGCGGGAGGGTAAATGAGCAGTTCTTC
>TRBV28|.|TRBJ1-1|TRBD1
CASSLPLVDRGHTEAFF
TGTGCCAGCAGTTTACCCCTCGTGGACAGGGGGCACACTGAAGCTTTCTTT
>TRBV7-9|.|TRBJ2-1|.
CASTDGYNGQFF
TGTGCCAGCACAGACGGATACAATGGACAGTTCTTC
>TRBV5-1|.|TRBJ1-2|.
CASSPAGGAEGYGYTF
TGCGCCAGCAGCCCGGCGGGCGGTGCGGAGGGCTATGGCTACACCTTC
>TRBV29-1|few|TRBJ2-3|TRBD1
CSVEKSQGAATQYF
TGCAGCGTTGAAAAGTCCCAGGGGGCTGCTACGCAGTATTTT
>TRBV14|few|TRBJ2-6|.
CASSQDHVFSGANVLTF
TGTGCCAGCAGCCAAGATCATGTTTTCTCTGGGGCCAACGTCCTGACTTTC
>TRBV20-1|.|TRBJ2-5|.
CSARPRGVGGWETQYF
TGCAGTGCTAGACCCCGGGGGGTAGGGGGTTGGGAGACCCAGTACTTC
>TRBV20-1|.|TRBJ1-6|TRBD1
CSAGQGDNSPLHF
TGCAGTGCTGGACAGGGTGATAATTCACCCCTCCACTTT
>TRBV4-2|.|TRBJ2-1|.
CASSTRSGYNEQFF
TGTGCCAGCAGCACTCGGTCCGGTTACAATGAGCAGTTCTTC